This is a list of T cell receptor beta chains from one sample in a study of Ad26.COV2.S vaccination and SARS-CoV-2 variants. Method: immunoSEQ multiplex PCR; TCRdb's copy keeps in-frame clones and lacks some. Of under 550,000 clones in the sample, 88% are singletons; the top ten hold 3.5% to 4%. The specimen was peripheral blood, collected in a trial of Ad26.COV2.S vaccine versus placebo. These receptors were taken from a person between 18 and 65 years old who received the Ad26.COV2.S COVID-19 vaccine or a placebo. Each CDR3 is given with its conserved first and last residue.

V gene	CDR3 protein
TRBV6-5	CASTPQGRSPGYTF
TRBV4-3	CASSQAPGTGGYNEQFF
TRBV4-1	CASRYGPQGPYEQYF
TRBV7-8	CASSSGQGYNEQFF
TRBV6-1	CASSDDRSNQPQHF
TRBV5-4	CASSPSQLGRDTEAFF
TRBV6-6	CAILSRLANYNEQFF
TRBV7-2	CASSFRGDLRSEQYF
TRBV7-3	CASSLQGGQPQHF
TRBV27	CASRITGNPNQPQHF
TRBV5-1	CASSLGGQKYYEQYF
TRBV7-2	CASSWGQENIFRDTEAFF
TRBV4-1	CASSQPGQRYNEQFF
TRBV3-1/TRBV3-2	CASSQGGFAQPQHF
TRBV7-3	CASSPYLMGGSAYNEQFF
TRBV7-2	CASSSNRGPGNTIYF
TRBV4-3	CASSQDRGGGGTDTQYF
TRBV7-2	CASSLVPGGSTEAFF
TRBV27	CASRTGLGVSNQPQHF
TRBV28	CASSLGGFNPNSPLHF
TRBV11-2	CASSLAQYRIGYYNEQFF
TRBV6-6	CASSPPGTGILDEQFF
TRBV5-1	CASSLGGANEQFF
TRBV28	CASRLSGRGYTF
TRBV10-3	CAIGSQGGSYEQYF
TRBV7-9	CASSSGTGGRNEQFF
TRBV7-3	CASSPTLTGGYTF
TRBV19	CASSVTGEYYGYTF